This TCR beta chain was obtained from a study of T cell responses to AZD1222 COVID-19 vaccine. This table comes from immunoSEQ multiplex PCR, and its TCRdb copy is limited to in-frame clones, with some not included. Of more than 70,000 clones in the sample, roughly 89% were seen once. V trimming: 2 bases; J trimming: 4 bases; junction bases outside the gene matches: 8. Germline V gene sequence: CDR1 MNHEY, CDR2 SVGEGT. This CDR3 has 16 amino acids. The chain carries TRBV6-2 or TRBV6-3 and TRBJ1-5; 7 bases fit TRBD1. The material sequenced was peripheral blood, taken 28 days after the second AZD1222 dose. The clonotype originates from an adult who received the AZD1222 COVID-19 vaccine. The CDR3 is CASSYRQGVWNQPQHF. CDR3 sequence (DNA): TGTGCCAGCAGTTACAGGCAGGGGGTCTGGAATCAGCCCCAGCATTTT.